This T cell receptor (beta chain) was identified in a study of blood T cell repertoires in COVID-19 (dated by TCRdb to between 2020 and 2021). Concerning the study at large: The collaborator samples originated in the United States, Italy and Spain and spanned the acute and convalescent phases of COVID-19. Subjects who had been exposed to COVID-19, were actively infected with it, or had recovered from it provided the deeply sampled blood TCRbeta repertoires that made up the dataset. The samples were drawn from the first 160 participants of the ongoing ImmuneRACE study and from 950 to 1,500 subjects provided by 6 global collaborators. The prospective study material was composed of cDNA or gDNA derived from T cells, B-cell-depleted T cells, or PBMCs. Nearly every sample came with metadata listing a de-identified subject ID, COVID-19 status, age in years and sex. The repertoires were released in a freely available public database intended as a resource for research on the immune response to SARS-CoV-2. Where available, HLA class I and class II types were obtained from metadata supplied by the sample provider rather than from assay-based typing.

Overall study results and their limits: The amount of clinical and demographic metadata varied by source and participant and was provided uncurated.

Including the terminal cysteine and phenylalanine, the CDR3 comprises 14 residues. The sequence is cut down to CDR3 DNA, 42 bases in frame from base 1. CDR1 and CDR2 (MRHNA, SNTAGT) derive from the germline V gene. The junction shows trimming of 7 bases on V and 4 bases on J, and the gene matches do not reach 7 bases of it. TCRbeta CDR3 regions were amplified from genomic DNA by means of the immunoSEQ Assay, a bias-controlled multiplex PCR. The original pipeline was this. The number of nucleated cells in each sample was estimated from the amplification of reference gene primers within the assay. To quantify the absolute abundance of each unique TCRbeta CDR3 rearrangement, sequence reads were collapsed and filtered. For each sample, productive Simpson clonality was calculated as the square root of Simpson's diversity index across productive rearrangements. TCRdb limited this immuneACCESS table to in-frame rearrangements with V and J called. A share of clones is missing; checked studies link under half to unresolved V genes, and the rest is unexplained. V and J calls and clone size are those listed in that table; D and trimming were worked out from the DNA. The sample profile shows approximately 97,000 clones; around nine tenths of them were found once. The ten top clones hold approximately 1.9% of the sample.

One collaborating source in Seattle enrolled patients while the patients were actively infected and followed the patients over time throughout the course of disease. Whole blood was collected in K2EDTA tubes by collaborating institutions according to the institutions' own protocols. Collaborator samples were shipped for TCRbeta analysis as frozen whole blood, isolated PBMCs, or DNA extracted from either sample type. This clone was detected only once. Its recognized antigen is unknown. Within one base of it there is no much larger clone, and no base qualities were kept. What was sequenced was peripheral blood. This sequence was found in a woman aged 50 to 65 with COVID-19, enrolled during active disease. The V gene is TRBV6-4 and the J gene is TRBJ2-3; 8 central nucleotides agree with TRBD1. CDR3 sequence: CASKTGERADTQYF. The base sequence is TGTGCCAGCAAGACAGGGGAGAGGGCAGATACGCAGTATTTT.